This entry lists 18 T cell receptor beta chains sequenced from one sample in a study of T cell repertoires in cytomegalovirus infection. TCRdb re-called the reads through MiXCR, storing one row per CDR3 protein. The data show about 51,000 distinct CDR3 sequences, more than 15% seen once. Their recognized antigens are unknown. The specimen was CD8+ T cells from cultured PBMCs, collected from culture after CMV antigen stimulation. The receptors stem from a human donor in good health (CMV status not recorded). Some clones in this sample may be carry-over from other donors' samples.

The V call is TRBV12-3 or TRBV12-4, the J call TRBJ2-1, with TRBD2 matching 7 bases. The CDR3 contains 13 residues. The V gene end was trimmed by 3 bases and the J gene end by 6 bases; junction bases not matched to a gene: 2. Here the CDR3 reads CASSFSGGNEQFF. CDR3 in DNA: TGTGCCAGCAGTTTTTCGGGGGGCAATGAGCAGTTCTTC.

V is TRBV7-9 and J is TRBJ2-1; D call uncertain. The V end was cut by 4 bases, the J end by 10 bases, with 8 bases between. The CDR3 extends over 11 amino acids. Per germline, CDR1 SEHNR and CDR2 FQNEAQ (reference sequence). CDR3 nucleotide sequence: TGTGCCAGCAGCTCGACCGGGGAGCAGTTCTTC. As protein: CASSSTGEQFF.

This clonotype was found a few times. The chain recombines TRBV7-9 with TRBJ2-3; TRBD2 agrees at 8 bases. The CDR3 length is 15 residues. The ends lost 5 bases at V and 4 bases at J; junction bases unmatched: 8. Germline CDR1 is SEHNR and CDR2 is FQNEAQ (reference sequence). CDR3 nucleotides: TGTGCCAGCAGCCCCGTGGGACTAGACTCAGATACGCAGTATTTT. Translating it yields CASSPVGLDSDTQYF.

This clonotype was recorded a few times. The chain employs TRBV15 and TRBJ2-1; D unresolved. From germline, CDR1 is LNHNV and CDR2 YYDKDF (reference sequence). V lost 5 bases and J lost 2, with 13 bases in between. The CDR3 is 15 residues long. The chain's CDR3 is CATSLPAAPYNEQFF. For the CDR3, the DNA is TGTGCCACCAGCCTACCGGCGGCCCCCTACAATGAGCAGTTCTTC. Complete variable domain (other parts from reference TRBV15 and TRBJ2-1): DAMVIQNPRYQVTQFGKPVTLSCSQTLNHNVMYWYQQKSSQAPKLLFHYYDKDFNNEADTPDNFQSRRPNTSFCFLDIRSPGLGDTAMYLCATSLPAAPYNEQFFGPGTRLTVL.

This clonotype was seen a few times. The gene calls are TRBV7-2 and TRBJ2-7; D might be TRBD1 or TRBD2, each matching 5 bases. Germline V gene lookup returns CDR1 SGHTA and CDR2 FQGNSA. V was pared by 2 bases and J by 5 bases, with 22 bases between. The length of the CDR3 is 17 residues. The CDR3 DNA is TGTGCCAGCAGCTTAAGGCCGCGCCTGGGGGAGTTCCACGAGCAGTACTTC. Amino acids: CASSLRPRLGEFHEQYF.

The genes are TRBV7-9 and TRBJ2-7; 9 nucleotides align to TRBD1. Germline trimming cut 5 bases from V and 6 bases from J; bases unmatched to any gene: 2. The CDR3 runs 12 residues. Per germline, CDR1 SEHNR and CDR2 FQNEAQ (reference sequence). CDR3 sequence: CASSPGQGEQYF. The DNA of the CDR3 is TGTGCCAGCAGCCCGGGACAGGGCGAGCAGTACTTC. The full variable domain, completed using reference TRBV7-9 and TRBJ2-7, is DTGVSQNPRHKITKRGQNVTFRCDPISEHNRLYWYRQTLGQGPEFLTYFQNEAQLEKSRLLSDRFSAERPKGSFSTLEIQRTEQGDSAMYLCASSPGQGEQYFGPGTRLTVT.

There are many counts of this clonotype. CDR3 sequence reads: CASSLFDFPLRELYYEQYF. The CDR3 nucleotides read TGTGCCAGCAGTTTATTCGACTTCCCCTTACGGGAGCTCTACTACGAGCAGTACTTC. The chain links TRBV28 to TRBJ2-7, with D tentatively TRBD2 (6 bases). V lost 1 base, J lost 3 bases, and 25 bases lay in between. This CDR3 region has 19 residues. Germline CDR1 is MDHEN and CDR2 is SYDVKM.

V and J are TRBV7-6 and TRBJ2-3, with D tentatively TRBD1 (6 bases). Germline loops: CDR1 SGHVS, CDR2 FNYEAQ. V was trimmed by 5 bases and J by 8 bases, leaving 14 bases between them. CDR3 length equals 13 residues. The CDR3 DNA follows: TGTGCCAGCAGCGGGCCCCTAGGGGGTACGCAGTATTTT. Encoded protein: CASSGPLGGTQYF.

The chain recombines TRBV7-9 with TRBJ1-2; TRBD1 matches at 9 bases. Germline V gene lookup returns CDR1 SEHNR and CDR2 FQNEAQ (reference sequence). J gave up 3 bases and V 7 bases, and 9 bases lay outside the gene matches. CDR3 length equals 15 residues. The CDR3 DNA follows: TGTGCCAGCACCTCCAGGACAGGGGCTGACTATGGCTACACCTTC. It encodes CASTSRTGADYGYTF.

This clonotype was counted only a few times. The chain carries TRBV28 and TRBJ2-1; D ambiguous. The CDR3 sequence is 15 residues long. V was shortened by 3 bases and J by 2 bases, with 11 bases between the two germline ends. CDR1 and CDR2 from the germline V gene are MDHEN and SYDVKM. The CDR3 region has the DNA TGTGCCAGCAGTTTGTACGTAGGGACCTACAATGAGCAGTTCTTC. This gives the protein CASSLYVGTYNEQFF.

The chain combines TRBV7-9 with TRBJ2-3; D perhaps matches TRBD1 (6 bases). Germline lookup yields CDR1 SEHNR and CDR2 FQNEAQ (reference sequence). Trimming pared 5 bases from V and 2 bases from J, leaving 14 bases between. The CDR3 has 15 residues. CDR3 amino acids: CASSLRGGNTDTQYF. The CDR3 bases are TGTGCCAGCAGCCTCAGAGGGGGTAACACAGATACGCAGTATTTT.

This clonotype occurred many times. The V gene is TRBV6-1, the J gene TRBJ1-1, with D possibly TRBD1 on 5 matching bases. Germline CDR1 reads MNHNS; CDR2 reads SASEGT. V was clipped by 6 bases and J by 14 bases, with 16 bases between them. The CDR3 length is 11 residues. CDR3 sequence (DNA): TGTGCCAGCAGCCCGGGCGGGGCTATCTTCTTT. As protein: CASSPGGAIFF.

This clonotype turned up a few times. V usage is TRBV28 and J usage is TRBJ1-5, with 11 positions matching TRBD1. Germline lookup yields CDR1 MDHEN and CDR2 SYDVKM. This CDR3 is built from 17 residues. The V segment lost 5 bases and the J segment 7 bases; nucleotides outside the gene matches: 13. The CDR3 region has the DNA TGTGCCAGCAGTAATGCCGTTGGGACAGGGGGTAGACAGCCCCAGCATTTT. As protein: CASSNAVGTGGRQPQHF.

The chain joins TRBV7-6 to TRBJ2-3; a weak D match, TRBD2 (6 bases). Germline CDR1 is SGHVS and CDR2 is FNYEAQ. With 6 bases removed from V and 1 base from J, the gap between germline ends came to 14 bases. The CDR3 runs 15 residues. The CDR3, as DNA: TGTGCCAGCAGGCGGGATGTGGAGCGCACAGATACGCAGTATTTT. It encodes CASRRDVERTDTQYF.

This clonotype was picked up a small number of times. The chain has TRBV6-8 and TRBJ2-3; 8 bases are a match to TRBD2. Germline V gene data show CDR1 as MNHGY and CDR2 as SAAAGT. V shed 5 bases and J 6 bases; nucleotides not matched to a gene: 13. There are 16 residues in the CDR3. The CDR3 loop reads CASSHGRGDPRDTQYF. The CDR3 DNA reads as TGTGCCAGCAGTCATGGGCGGGGGGACCCACGGGATACGCAGTATTTT.

This clonotype was seen only a few times. The chain has TRBV4-3 and TRBJ2-2; D unclear. The V end lost 0 bases, the J end lost 7 bases, and 9 bases lay between the germline ends. The CDR3 extends over 14 amino acids. Germline V gene lookup returns CDR1 LGHNA and CDR2 YSLEER. The CDR3 protein is CASSQDRRNGELFF. DNA for the CDR3: TGCGCCAGCAGCCAAGATCGTCGGAACGGGGAGCTGTTTTTT.

The J gene is TRBJ2-5, the V gene TRBV12-3 or TRBV12-4, with unresolved D. This CDR3 spans 13 amino acids. Between the trimmed V and J ends, which lost 3 bases and 2 bases, there was a span of 7 bases. Here the CDR3 DNA reads TGTGCCAGCAGTTTCGGGCCACAAGAGACCCAGTACTTC. The encoded protein is CASSFGPQETQYF.

The V gene is TRBV5-1, the J gene TRBJ2-7; no definite D call. V shed 7 bases and J shed 0 bases, with 11 bases lying between them. Germline V CDR1 and CDR2: SGHRS, YFSETQ. The CDR3 length is 13 residues. The CDR3 nucleotides are TGCGCCAGCTCGGGCGCGGCCTCCTACGAGCAGTACTTC. This encodes CASSGAASYEQYF.